What follows are 12 T cell receptor beta chains derived from one specimen sequenced in a study of T cells in severe cutaneous drug reactions. Bulk and single-cell libraries used iRepertoire multiplex PCR with TCR subtype-specific primers. TCRdb re-called the multiplex PCR reads and gives one entry per CDR3 protein, without DNA. The repertoire table contains more than 20,000 distinct CDR3 sequences. The donors had carbamazepine-induced Stevens-Johnson syndrome or toxic epidermal necrolysis. Sample: PBMCs. Every receptor here comes from a human donor with toxic epidermal necrolysis, a severe cutaneous drug reaction.

This chain joins TRBV10-3 and TRBJ2-3; TCRdb outputs TRBD2, but without DNA this stays unchecked. CDR3 length equals 15 residues. Germline lookup yields CDR1 ENHRY and CDR2 SYGVKD. The CDR3 here is CAISDGLAGVHTQYF.

The V call is TRBV28, the J call TRBJ2-7; without DNA, the TCRdb call of TRBD1 cannot be checked. Germline CDR1 and CDR2: MDHEN and SYDVKM. This CDR3 contains 12 residues. The CDR3 loop is CASSRDSYEQYF.

This clonotype counts as medium-sized (0.01 to 0.1%) by frequency. V is TRBV7-6 and J is TRBJ2-1. Looked up from germline, CDR1 is SGHVS and CDR2 is FNYEAQ. The CDR3 is 11 residues long. The CDR3 is CASSLGGEQFF.

The chain employs TRBV20-1 and TRBJ2-1; TCRdb's D call of TRBD2 is untestable without DNA. Per the germline V gene, CDR1 is DFQATT and CDR2 is SNEGSKA (reference sequence). The CDR3 spans 17 residues. CDR3 sequence reads: CSAPAGTSVNRLNEQFF.

The chain couples TRBV19 to TRBJ2-1. The V gene's germline CDR1 is LNHDA and CDR2 SQIVND (reference sequence). This CDR3 spans 13 amino acids. CDR3: CASNSGRYNEQFF.

The J gene is TRBJ1-5, the V gene TRBV6-1; absent DNA, TCRdb's TRBD1 call cannot be checked. CDR3 length: 15 amino acids. Germline V lookup: CDR1 MNHNS, CDR2 SASEGT. CDR3 loop: CASSERASYRQPQHF.

V is TRBV7-2 and J is TRBJ2-5; with no DNA, the TCRdb D assignment of TRBD2 cannot be verified. This CDR3 is 15 amino acids long. CDR1 is SGHTA and CDR2 is FQGNSA in the germline V gene. The CDR3 spells CASSQAGTSKETQYF. Full variable domain (missing parts from reference TRBV7-2 and TRBJ2-5): GAGVSQSPSNKVTEKGKDVELRCDPISGHTALYWYRQSLGQGLEFLIYFQGNSAPDKSGLPSDRFSAERTGGSVSTLTIQRTQQEDSAVYLCASSQAGTSKETQYFGPGTRLLVL.

The chain links TRBV28 to TRBJ1-5; as DNA is missing, the TRBD1 call by TCRdb cannot be tested. Germline V gives CDR1 MDHEN, CDR2 SYDVKM. This CDR3 contains 14 residues. The CDR3 loop reads CASSVAPSNQPQHF.

The chain has TRBV19 and TRBJ2-7. Looked up from germline, CDR1 is LNHDA and CDR2 is SQIVND (reference sequence). This CDR3 has 14 amino acids. The CDR3: CASKPTASSYEQYF.

CDR3 residues: CASSPPYSGRGAKQFF. This rearrangement joins TRBV7-2 to TRBJ2-1; TCRdb names TRBD2, which stays unverified in the absence of DNA. Germline loops: CDR1 SGHTA, CDR2 FQGNSA. The CDR3 contains 16 residues.

The genes are TRBV4-2 and TRBJ2-1. The CDR3 loop spans 16 amino acids. Germline V gives CDR1 LGHNA, CDR2 YNFKEQ. CDR3 loop: CASREGSSDSYNEQFF.

The J gene is TRBJ2-5, the V gene TRBV28; there is no DNA to check the TCRdb D call of TRBD2. Germline V CDR1 and CDR2: MDHEN, SYDVKM. CDR3 size: 14 residues. CDR3 in amino acids: CARGFGQGLETQYF. Full variable domain (rest looked up from reference TRBV28 and TRBJ2-5): DVKVTQSSRYLVKRTGEKVFLECVQDMDHENMFWYRQDPGLGLRLIYFSYDVKMKEKGDIPEGYSVSREKKERFSLILESASTNQTSMYLCARGFGQGLETQYFGPGTRLLVL.